This T cell receptor (beta chain) comes out of a study of long-term antiretroviral therapy in people with HIV. Run at survey level, the immunoSEQ assay was version v3.0. Sequencing was designed to cover roughly 40,000-50,000 T-cell genomes in each sample. Method: immunoSEQ multiplex PCR; TCRdb's copy keeps in-frame clones and lacks some. This sample has about 27,000 clones, with more than 80% found just once. Trimming cost V 7 bases and J 3 bases, with 7 bases left between them. The CDR3 totals 11 residues. Germline CDR1 SQVTM, CDR2 ANQGSEA. Sampling of each donor yielded at least one pre-ART PBMC sample and at least two post-ART PBMC samples.

This chain uses TRBV29-1 with TRBJ1-3; D remains unclear. The specimen was unsorted PBMCs, collected 7.6 years after starting antiretroviral therapy. The sequence was collected from a woman in her thirties or forties with HIV. The CDR3: CSAFFGNTIYF. The CDR3 DNA reads TGCAGCGCGTTCTTTGGAAACACCATATATTTT.